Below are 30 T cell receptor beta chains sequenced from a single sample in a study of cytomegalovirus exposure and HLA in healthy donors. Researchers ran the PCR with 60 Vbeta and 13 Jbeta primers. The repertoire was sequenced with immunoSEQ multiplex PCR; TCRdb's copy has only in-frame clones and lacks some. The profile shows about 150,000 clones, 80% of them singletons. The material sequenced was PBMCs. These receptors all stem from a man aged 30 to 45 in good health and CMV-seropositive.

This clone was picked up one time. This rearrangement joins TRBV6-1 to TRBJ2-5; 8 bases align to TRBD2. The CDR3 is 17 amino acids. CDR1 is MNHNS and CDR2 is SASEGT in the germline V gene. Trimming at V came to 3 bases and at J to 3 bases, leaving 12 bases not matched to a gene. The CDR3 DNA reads TGTGCCAGCAGTGATGGGGCGGGACTAGGCAGAAAAGAGACCCAGTACTTC. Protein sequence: CASSDGAGLGRKETQYF.

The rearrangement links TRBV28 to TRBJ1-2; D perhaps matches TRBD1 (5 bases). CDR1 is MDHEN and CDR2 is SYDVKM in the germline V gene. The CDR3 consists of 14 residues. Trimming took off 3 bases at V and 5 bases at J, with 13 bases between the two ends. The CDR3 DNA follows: TGTGCCAGCAGTTTGGAGGGGATCCCTTATGGCTACACCTTC. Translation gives CASSLEGIPYGYTF.

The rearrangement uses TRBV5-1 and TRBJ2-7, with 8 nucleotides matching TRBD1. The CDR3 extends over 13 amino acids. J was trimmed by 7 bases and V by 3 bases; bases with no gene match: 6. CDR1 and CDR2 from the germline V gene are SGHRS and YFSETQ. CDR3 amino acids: CASSWDRPEEQYF. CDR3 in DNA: TGCGCCAGCAGCTGGGACAGGCCCGAAGAGCAGTACTTC. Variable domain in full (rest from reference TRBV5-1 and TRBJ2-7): KAGVTQTPRYLIKTRGQQVTLSCSPISGHRSVSWYQQTPGQGLQFLFEYFSETQRNKGNFPGRFSGRQFSNSRSEMNVSTLELGDSALYLCASSWDRPEEQYFGPGTRLTVT.

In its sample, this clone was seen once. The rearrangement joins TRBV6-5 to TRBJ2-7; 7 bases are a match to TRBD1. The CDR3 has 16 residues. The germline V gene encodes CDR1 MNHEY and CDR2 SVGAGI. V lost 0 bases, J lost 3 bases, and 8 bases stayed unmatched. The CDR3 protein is CASSYSNRGPIYEQYF. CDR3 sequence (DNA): TGTGCCAGCAGTTACTCGAACAGGGGCCCAATCTACGAGCAGTACTTC.

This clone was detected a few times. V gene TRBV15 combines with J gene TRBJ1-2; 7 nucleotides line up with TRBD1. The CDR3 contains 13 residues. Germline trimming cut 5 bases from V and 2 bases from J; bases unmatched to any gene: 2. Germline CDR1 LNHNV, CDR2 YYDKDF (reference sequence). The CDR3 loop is CATSGQVNYGYTF. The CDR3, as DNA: TGTGCCACCAGCGGACAGGTGAACTATGGCTACACCTTC. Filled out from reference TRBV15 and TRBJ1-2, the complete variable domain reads DAMVIQNPRYQVTQFGKPVTLSCSQTLNHNVMYWYQQKSSQAPKLLFHYYDKDFNNEADTPDNFQSRRPNTSFCFLDIRSPGLGDTAMYLCATSGQVNYGYTFGSGTRLTVV.

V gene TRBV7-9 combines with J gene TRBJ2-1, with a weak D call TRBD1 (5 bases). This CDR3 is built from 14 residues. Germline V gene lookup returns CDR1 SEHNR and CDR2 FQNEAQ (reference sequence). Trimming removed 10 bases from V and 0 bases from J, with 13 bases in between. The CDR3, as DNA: TGTGCCACCCAGGGCGCTAGCTCCTACAATGAGCAGTTCTTC. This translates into CATQGASSYNEQFF.

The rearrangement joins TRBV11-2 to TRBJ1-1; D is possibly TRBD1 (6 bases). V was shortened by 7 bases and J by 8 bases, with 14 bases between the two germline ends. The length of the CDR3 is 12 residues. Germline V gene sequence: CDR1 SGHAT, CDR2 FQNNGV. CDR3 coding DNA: TGTGCCAGCACTAACTTAGGACAGGAAGCTTTCTTT. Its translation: CASTNLGQEAFF.

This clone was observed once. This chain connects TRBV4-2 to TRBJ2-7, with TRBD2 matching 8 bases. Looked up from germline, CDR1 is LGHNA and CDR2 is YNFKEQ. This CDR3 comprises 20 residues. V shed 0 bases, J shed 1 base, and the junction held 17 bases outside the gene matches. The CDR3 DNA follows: TGTGCCAGCAGCCAAGATTTACGGAGGTCTAGCGGGTCCCGATCCTACGAGCAGTACTTC. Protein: CASSQDLRRSSGSRSYEQYF.

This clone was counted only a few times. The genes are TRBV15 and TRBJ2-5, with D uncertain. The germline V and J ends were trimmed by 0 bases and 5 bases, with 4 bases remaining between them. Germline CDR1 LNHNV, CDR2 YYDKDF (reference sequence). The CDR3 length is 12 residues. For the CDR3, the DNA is TGTGCCACCAGCAGAGAGAGGGAGACCCAGTACTTC. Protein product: CATSRERETQYF.

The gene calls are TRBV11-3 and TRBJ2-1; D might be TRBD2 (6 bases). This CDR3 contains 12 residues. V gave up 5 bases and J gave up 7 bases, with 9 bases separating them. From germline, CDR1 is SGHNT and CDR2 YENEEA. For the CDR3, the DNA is TGTGCCAGCAGCAACCGGGGGAATGAGCAGTTCTTC. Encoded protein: CASSNRGNEQFF.

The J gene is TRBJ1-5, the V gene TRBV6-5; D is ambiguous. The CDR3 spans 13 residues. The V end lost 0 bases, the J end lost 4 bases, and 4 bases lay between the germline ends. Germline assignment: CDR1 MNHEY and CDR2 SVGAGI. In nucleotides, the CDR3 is TGTGCCAGCAGTTACTCACTAAATCAGCCCCAGCATTTT. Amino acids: CASSYSLNQPQHF.

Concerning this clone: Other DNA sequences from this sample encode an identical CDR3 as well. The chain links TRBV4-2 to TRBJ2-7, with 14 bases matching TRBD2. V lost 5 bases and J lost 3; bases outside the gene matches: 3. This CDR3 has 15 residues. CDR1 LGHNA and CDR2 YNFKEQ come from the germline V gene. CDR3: CASSRGTSGSYEQYF. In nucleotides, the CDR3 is TGTGCCAGCAGCAGAGGGACTAGCGGGAGCTACGAGCAGTACTTC.

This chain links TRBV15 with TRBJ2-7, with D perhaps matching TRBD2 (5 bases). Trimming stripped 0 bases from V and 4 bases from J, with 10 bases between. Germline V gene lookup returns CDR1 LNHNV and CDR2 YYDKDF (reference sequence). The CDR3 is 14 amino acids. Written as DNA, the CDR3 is TGTGCCACCAGCAGAGAAGTGCGAGGGTACGAGCAGTACTTC. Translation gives CATSREVRGYEQYF.

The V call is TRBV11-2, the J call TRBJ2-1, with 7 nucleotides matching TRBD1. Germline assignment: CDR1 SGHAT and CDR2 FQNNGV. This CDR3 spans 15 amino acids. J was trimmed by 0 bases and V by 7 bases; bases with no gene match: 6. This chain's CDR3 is CASTQDRSSYNEQFF. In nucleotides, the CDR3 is TGTGCCAGCACCCAGGACAGGAGCTCCTACAATGAGCAGTTCTTC. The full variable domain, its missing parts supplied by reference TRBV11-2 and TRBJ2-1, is EAGVAQSPRYKIIEKRQSVAFWCNPISGHATLYWYQQILGQGPKLLIQFQNNGVVDDSQLPKDRFSAERLKGVDSTLKIQPAKLEDSAVYLCASTQDRSSYNEQFFGPGTRLTVL.

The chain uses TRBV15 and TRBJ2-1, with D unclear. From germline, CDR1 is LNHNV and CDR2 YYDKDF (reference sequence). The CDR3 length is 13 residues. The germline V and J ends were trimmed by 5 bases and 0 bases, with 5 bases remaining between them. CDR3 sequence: CATSADSYNEQFF. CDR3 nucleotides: TGTGCCACCAGCGCGGACTCCTACAATGAGCAGTTCTTC.

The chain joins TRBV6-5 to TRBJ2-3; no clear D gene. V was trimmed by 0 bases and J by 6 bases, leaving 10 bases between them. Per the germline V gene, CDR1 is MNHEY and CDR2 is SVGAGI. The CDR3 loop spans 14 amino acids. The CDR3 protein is CASSYSPLPDTQYF. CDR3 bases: TGTGCCAGCAGTTACTCCCCCCTCCCGGATACGCAGTATTTT.

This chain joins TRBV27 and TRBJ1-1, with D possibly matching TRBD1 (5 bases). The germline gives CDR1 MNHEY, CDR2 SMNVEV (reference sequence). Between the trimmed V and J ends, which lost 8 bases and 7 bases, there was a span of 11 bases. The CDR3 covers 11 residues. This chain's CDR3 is CASSGEGEAFF. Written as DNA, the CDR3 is TGTGCCAGCTCGGGGGAGGGTGAAGCTTTCTTT.

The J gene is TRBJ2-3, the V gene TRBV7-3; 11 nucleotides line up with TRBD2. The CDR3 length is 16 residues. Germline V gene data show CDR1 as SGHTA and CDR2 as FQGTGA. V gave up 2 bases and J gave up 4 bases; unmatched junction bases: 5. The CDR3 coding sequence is TGTGCCAGCAGCTTAGTAGCGGGAGGGCCCTCAGATACGCAGTATTTT. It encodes CASSLVAGGPSDTQYF. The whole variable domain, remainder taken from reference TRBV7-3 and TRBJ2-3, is GAGVSQTPSNKVTEKGKYVELRCDPISGHTALYWYRQSLGQGPEFLIYFQGTGAADDSGLPNDRFFAVRPEGSVSTLKIQRTERGDSAVYLCASSLVAGGPSDTQYFGPGTRLTVL.

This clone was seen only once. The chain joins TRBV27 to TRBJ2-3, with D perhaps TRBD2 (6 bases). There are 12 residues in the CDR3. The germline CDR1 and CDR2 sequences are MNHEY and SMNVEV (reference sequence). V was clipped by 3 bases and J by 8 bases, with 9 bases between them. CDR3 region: CASSLRGGTQYF. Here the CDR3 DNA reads TGTGCCAGCAGTTTGAGGGGAGGTACGCAGTATTTT.

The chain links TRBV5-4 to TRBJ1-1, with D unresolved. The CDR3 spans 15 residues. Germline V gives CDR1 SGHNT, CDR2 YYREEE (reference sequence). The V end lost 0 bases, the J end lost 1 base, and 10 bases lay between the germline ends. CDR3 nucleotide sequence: TGTGCCAGCAGCTTGGTACAGAGCTGGAACACTGAAGCTTTCTTT. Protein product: CASSLVQSWNTEAFF. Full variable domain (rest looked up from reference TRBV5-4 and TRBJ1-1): ETGVTQSPTHLIKTRGQQVTLRCSSQSGHNTVSWYQQALGQGPQFIFQYYREEENGRGNFPPRFSGLQFPNYSSELNVNALELDDSALYLCASSLVQSWNTEAFFGQGTRLTVV.

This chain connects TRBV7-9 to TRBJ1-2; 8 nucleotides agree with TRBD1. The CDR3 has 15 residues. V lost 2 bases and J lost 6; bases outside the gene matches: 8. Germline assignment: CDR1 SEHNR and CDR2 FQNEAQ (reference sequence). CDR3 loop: CASSLYTGGEDGYTF. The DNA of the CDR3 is TGTGCCAGCAGCTTATATACAGGGGGGGAGGATGGCTACACCTTC.

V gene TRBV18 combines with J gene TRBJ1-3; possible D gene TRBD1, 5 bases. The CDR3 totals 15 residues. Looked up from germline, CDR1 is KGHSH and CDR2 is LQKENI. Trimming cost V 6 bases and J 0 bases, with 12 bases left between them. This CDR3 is CASSQSQGSGNTIYF. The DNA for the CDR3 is TGTGCCAGCTCCCAATCGCAGGGCTCTGGAAACACCATATATTTT. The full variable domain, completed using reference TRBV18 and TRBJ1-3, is NAGVMQNPRHLVRRRGQEARLRCSPMKGHSHVYWYRQLPEEGLKFMVYLQKENIIDESGMPKERFSAEFPKEGPSILRIQQVVRGDSAAYFCASSQSQGSGNTIYFGEGSWLTVV.

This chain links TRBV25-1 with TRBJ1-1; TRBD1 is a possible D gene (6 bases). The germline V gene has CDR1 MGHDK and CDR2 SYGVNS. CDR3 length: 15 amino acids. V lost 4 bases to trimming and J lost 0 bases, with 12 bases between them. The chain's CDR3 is CASSARDTVNTEAFF. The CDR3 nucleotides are TGTGCCAGCAGTGCCCGGGACACCGTGAACACTGAAGCTTTCTTT.

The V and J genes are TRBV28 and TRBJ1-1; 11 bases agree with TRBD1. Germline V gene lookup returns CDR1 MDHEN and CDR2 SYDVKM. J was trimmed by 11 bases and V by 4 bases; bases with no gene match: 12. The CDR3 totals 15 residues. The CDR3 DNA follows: TGTGCCAGCAGTTCCCGGACAGGGGGCTCCCCGACGGCTTTCTTT. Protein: CASSSRTGGSPTAFF.

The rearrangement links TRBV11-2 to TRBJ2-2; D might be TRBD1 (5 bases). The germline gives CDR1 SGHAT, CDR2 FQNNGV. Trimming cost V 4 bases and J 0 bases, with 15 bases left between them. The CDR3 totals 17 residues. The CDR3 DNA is TGTGCCAGCAGCTCCTCCTCCAGGGCGGCGAACACCGGGGAGCTGTTTTTT. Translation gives CASSSSSRAANTGELFF.

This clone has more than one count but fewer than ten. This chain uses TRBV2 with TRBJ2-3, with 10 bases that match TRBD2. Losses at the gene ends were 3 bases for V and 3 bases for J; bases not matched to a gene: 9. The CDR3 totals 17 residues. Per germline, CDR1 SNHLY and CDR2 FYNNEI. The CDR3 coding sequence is TGTGCCAGCAGTGATTCCTTAGCGGGAGGCCCGACAGATACGCAGTATTTT. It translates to CASSDSLAGGPTDTQYF.

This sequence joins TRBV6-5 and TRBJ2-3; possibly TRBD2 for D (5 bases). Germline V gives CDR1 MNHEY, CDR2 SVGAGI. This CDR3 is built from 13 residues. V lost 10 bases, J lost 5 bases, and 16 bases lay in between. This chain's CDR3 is CAIRGSVEDTQYF. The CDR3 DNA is TGTGCCATACGAGGGAGTGTAGAAGATACGCAGTATTTT.

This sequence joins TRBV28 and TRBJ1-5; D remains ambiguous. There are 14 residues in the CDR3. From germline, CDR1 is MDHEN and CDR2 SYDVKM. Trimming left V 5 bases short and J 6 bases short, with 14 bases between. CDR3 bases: TGTGCCAGCAGTGAGACATCCGGAGGTCAGCCCCAGCATTTT. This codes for CASSETSGGQPQHF.

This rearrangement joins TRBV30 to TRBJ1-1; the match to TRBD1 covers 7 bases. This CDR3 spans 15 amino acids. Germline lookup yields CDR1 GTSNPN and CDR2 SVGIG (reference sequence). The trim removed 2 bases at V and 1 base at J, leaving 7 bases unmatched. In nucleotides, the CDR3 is TGTGCCTGGAGTCTACAGGGGAATAAGAACACTGAAGCTTTCTTT. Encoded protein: CAWSLQGNKNTEAFF. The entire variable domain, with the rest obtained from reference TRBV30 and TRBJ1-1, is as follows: SQTIHQWPATLVQPVGSPLSLECTVEGTSNPNLYWYRQAAGRGLQLLFYSVGIGQISSEVPQNLSASRPQDRQFILSSKKLLLSDSGFYLCAWSLQGNKNTEAFFGQGTRLTVV.

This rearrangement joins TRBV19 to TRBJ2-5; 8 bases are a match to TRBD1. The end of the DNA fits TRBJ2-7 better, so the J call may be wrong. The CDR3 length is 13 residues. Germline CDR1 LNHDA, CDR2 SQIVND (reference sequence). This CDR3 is CASTPDRGYEQYF. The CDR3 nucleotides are TGTGCCAGTACTCCCGACAGGGGCTACGAGCAGTACTTC.